This TCR beta chain stems from a study of T cell repertoires in cytomegalovirus infection. Study-level background: An indication of both CMV infection and matching HLA type came from public TCR beta signatures.

The CDR3 spans 13 residues. CDR1 is SGHTA, CDR2 FQGNSA, per germline. V was pared by 0 bases and J by 4 bases, with 6 bases between. Study-level results: Cumulative frequency of public TCR beta families picked out carriers of CMV plus the relevant HLA. CMV-specific HLA-C-restricted TCR beta clonotypes dominated the ex vivo response.

TCRdb re-called the reads through MiXCR, storing one row per CDR3 protein. The profile shows about 230,000 distinct CDR3 sequences, 6% to 8% of them singletons. The sample holds many counts of this clonotype. Its antigen is not known. The chain links TRBV7-2 to TRBJ1-2; D ambiguous. The clonotype originates from a human donor in good health (CMV status not recorded). Some clones in this sample may be carry-over from other donors' samples. Sequencing was performed on PBMCs. The CDR3 DNA reads as TGTGCCAGCAGCTTAGCGGCAGCCTATGGCTACACCTTC. Translating gives CASSLAAAYGYTF.